The entry below gives a single T cell receptor (beta chain) sequence along with its context. Its target is not known. This sample stems from a study of cytomegalovirus exposure and HLA in healthy donors. Regarding the study as a whole: Researchers reported from a later analysis that most CMV-associated TCR beta chains appeared HLA-restricted.

PCR primers comprised 60 Vbeta and 13 Jbeta primers. Using immunoSEQ multiplex PCR, the repertoire was profiled, and TCRdb retains in-frame clones only, with some absent. The table shows fewer than 250,000 clones, with roughly 75% occurring only once. This CDR3 is 15 amino acids long. The V gene lost 1 base and the J gene lost 1 base, with 11 bases spanning the gap. Germline CDR1 reads LNHDA; CDR2 reads SQIVND (reference sequence). The rearrangement links TRBV19 to TRBJ2-7; the D gene is possibly TRBD1 (6 bases). The source of this sequence is a man aged 25 to 45 in good health and CMV-seropositive. The specimen sequenced was PBMCs. The CDR3 sequence is CASSIGADRSYEQYF. In DNA, the CDR3 is TGTGCCAGTAGTATAGGAGCGGACAGATCCTACGAGCAGTACTTC. The full variable domain, its missing parts supplied by reference TRBV19 and TRBJ2-7, is DGGITQSPKYLFRKEGQNVTLSCEQNLNHDAMYWYRQDPGQGLRLIYYSQIVNDFQKGDIAEGYSVSREKKESFPLTVTSAQKNPTAFYLCASSIGADRSYEQYFGPGTRLTVT.